Listed below are T cell receptor beta chains from one sample, sequenced in a study of response to subunit inactivated influenza vaccine. MiXCR was run by TCRdb on the RT-PCR reads, yielding one entry per CDR3 protein. This sample yields hundreds of thousands of distinct CDR3 sequences, of which less than 20% are seen a single time; roughly a tenth belongs to the top ten. The material sequenced was PBMCs from blood, taken more than 4 days after vaccination. These receptors originate from a man aged 50 to 59 who received an inactivated influenza vaccine. Each CDR3 is given with its conserved first and last residue. Each record gives: V gene, D gene, clone size, J gene, CDR3 DNA, CDR3 protein. A D gene is named only where the DNA matches it firmly. Rows give clone size only sometimes, using once, few, many, or a class for an expanded clone.

>TRBV10-2|NA|many|TRBJ1-1
TGCGCCAGCATGGCGGGGGGAGGGACTGAAGCTTTCTTT
CASMAGGGTEAFF
>TRBV12-3/TRBV12-4|TRBD2|few|TRBJ2-5
TGTGCCAGCAGTCTAGCGGGACCATTGTACCAAGAGACCCAGTACTTC
CASSLAGPLYQETQYF
>TRBV5-1|TRBD2|NA|TRBJ2-3
TGCGCCAGCAGCTTGGCCGGGACTAGCTTCACAGATACGCAGTATTTT
CASSLAGTSFTDTQYF
>TRBV6-2/TRBV6-3|NA|few|TRBJ2-1
TGTGCCAGCAGAACAGCCGGGTCTAGCTCCTACAATGAGCAGTTCTTC
CASRTAGSSSYNEQFF
>TRBV6-5|NA|NA|TRBJ1-2
TGTGCCAGCAGTTACGGGGACTCCGGAGGTGGCTACACCTTC
CASSYGDSGGGYTF
>TRBV6-5|NA|few|TRBJ2-2
TGTGCCAGCAGTTACTCCCCGACAAGTGGTAGCACCGGGGAGCTGTTTTTT
CASSYSPTSGSTGELFF
>TRBV6-5|TRBD2|NA|TRBJ2-7
TGTGCCAGCAGTTACTCAATTTCGGGGGGGCAGTACTTC
CASSYSISGGQYF
>TRBV15|TRBD1|NA|TRBJ2-1
TGTGCCACCAGCTTCGGACAGGGGTCCTACAATGAGCAGTTCTTC
CATSFGQGSYNEQFF
>TRBV24-1|NA|few|TRBJ2-3
TGTGCCACCAGTGACTCTTCTGGACCCACAGATACGCAGTATTTT
CATSDSSGPTDTQYF
>TRBV5-1|TRBD2|few|TRBJ2-1
TGCGCCAGCAGTTTCGGAGGACTAGCGGACTACAATGAGCAGTTCTTC
CASSFGGLADYNEQFF
>TRBV12-3/TRBV12-4|NA|NA|TRBJ1-1
TGTGCCAGCAGGATAACAGGGAACACTGAAGCTTTCTTT
CASRITGNTEAFF
>TRBV20-1|NA|NA|TRBJ1-2
TGCAGTGCTAGTCCGACAGTAGACTATGGCTACACCTTC
CSASPTVDYGYTF
>TRBV28|TRBD1|many|TRBJ2-1
TGTGCCAGCACCTCCCTTGGGACAGGGAGGGAAGGTGAGCAGTTCTTC
CASTSLGTGREGEQFF
>TRBV24-1|NA|few|TRBJ2-1
TGTGCCACCAGTGATTTTCCGGGAGTGGAGCAGTTCTTC
CATSDFPGVEQFF